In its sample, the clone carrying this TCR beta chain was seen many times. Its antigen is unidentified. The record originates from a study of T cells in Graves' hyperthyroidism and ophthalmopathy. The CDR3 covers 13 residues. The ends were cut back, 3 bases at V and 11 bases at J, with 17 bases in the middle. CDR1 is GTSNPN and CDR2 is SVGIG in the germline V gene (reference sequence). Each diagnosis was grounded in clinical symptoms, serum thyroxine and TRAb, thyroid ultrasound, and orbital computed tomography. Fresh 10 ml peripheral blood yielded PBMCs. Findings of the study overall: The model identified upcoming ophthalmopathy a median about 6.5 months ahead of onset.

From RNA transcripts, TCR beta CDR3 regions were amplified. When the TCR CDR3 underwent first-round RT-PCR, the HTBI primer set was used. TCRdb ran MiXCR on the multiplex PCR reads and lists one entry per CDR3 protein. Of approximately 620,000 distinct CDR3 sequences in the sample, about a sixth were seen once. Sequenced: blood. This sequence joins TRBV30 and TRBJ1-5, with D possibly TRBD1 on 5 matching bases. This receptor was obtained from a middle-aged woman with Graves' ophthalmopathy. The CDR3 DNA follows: TGTGCCTGGAGCGGACGGGGGACCGCATCCCAGCATTTT. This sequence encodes CAWSGRGTASQHF.